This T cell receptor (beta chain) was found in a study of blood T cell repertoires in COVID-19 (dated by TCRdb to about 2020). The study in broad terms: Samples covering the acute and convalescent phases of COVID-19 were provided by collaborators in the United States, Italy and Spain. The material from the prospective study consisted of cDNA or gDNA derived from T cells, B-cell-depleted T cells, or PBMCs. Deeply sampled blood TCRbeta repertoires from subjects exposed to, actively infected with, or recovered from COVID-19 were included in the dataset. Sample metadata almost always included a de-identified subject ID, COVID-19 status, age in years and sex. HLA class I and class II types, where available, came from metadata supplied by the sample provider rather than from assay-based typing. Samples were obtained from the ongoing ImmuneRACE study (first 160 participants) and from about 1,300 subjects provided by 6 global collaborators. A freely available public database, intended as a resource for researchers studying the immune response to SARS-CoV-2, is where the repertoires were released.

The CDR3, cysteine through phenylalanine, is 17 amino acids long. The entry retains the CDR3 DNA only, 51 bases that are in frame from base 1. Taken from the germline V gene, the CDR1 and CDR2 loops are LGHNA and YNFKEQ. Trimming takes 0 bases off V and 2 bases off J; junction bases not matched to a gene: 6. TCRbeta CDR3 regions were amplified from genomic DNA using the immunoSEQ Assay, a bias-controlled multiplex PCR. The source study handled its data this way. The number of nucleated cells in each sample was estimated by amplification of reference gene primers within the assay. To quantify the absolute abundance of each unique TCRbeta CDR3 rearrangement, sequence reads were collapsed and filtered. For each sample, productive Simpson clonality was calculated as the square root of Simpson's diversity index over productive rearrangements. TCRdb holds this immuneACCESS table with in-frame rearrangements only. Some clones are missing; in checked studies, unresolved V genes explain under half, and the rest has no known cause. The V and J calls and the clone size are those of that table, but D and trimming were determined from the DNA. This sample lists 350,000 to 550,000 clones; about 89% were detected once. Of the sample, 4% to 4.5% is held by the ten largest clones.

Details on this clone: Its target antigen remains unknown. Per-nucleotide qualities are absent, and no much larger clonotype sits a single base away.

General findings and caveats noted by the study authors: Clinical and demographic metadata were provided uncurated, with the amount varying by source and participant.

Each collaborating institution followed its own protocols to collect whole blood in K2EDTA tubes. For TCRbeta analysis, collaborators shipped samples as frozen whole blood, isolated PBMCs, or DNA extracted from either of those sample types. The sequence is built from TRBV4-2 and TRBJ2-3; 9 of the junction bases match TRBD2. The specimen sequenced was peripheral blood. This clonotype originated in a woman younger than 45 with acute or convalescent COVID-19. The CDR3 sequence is CASSQDGLAGNTDTQYF. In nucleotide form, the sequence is TGTGCCAGCAGCCAAGATGGGCTAGCGGGGAACACAGATACGCAGTATTTT.